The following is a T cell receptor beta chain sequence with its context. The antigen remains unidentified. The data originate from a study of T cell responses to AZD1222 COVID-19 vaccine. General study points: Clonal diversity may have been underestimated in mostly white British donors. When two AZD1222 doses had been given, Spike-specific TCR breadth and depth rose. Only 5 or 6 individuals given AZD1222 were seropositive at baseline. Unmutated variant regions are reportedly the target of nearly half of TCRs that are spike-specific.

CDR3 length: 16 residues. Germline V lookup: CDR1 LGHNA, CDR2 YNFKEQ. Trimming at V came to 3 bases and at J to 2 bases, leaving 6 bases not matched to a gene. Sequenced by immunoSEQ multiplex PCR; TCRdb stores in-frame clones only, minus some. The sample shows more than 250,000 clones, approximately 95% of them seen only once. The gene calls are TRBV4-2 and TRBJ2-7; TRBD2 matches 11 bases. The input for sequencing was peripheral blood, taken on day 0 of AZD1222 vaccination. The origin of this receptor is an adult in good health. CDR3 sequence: CASSQQLAGATYEQYF. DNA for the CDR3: TGTGCCAGCAGCCAGCAACTAGCGGGAGCCACCTACGAGCAGTACTTC.